Below are 21 T cell receptor beta chains sequenced from a single sample in a study of blood T cell repertoires in COVID-19. The protocol was immunoSEQ multiplex PCR, while the TCRdb copy is restricted to in-frame clones and leaves out a portion. The table shows about 220,000 clones, with 80% to 85% occurring only once. The source material was peripheral blood. The receptors derive from a woman aged 25 to 45 who had recovered from COVID-19.

This clone showed up just once. This chain uses TRBV7-6 with TRBJ2-3; 11 bases are a match to TRBD2. The junction had 7 bases not matched to a gene; V was cut back by 5 bases and J by 3 bases. CDR1 is SGHVS and CDR2 is FNYEAQ in the germline V gene. The CDR3 length is 16 residues. CDR3: CASSPRTSGLTDTQYF. CDR3 sequence (DNA): TGTGCCAGCAGCCCCCGGACTAGCGGGTTAACAGATACGCAGTATTTT. Full variable domain (remainder filled in from reference TRBV7-6 and TRBJ2-3): GAGVSQSPRYKVTKRGQDVALRCDPISGHVSLYWYRQALGQGPEFLTYFNYEAQQDKSGLPNDRFSAERPEGSISTLTIQRTEQRDSAMYRCASSPRTSGLTDTQYFGPGTRLTVL.

The chain carries TRBV19 and TRBJ1-1; perhaps TRBD1 as D (6 bases). The CDR3 has 15 residues. V lost 8 bases and J lost 0, with 16 bases in between. In germline, CDR1 is LNHDA, CDR2 SQIVND (reference sequence). The CDR3 nucleotides read TGTGCCAGTTTTCCACCCGGGGGGCTGAACACTGAAGCTTTCTTT. Residues: CASFPPGGLNTEAFF.

The chain combines TRBV4-1 with TRBJ2-1, with 8 bases fitting TRBD1. J lost 3 bases, V lost 0 bases, and 7 bases had no gene match. Germline CDR1 and CDR2: MGHRA and YSYEKL. The CDR3 consists of 17 residues. CDR3 DNA: TGCGCCAGCAGCCAAGATCTAAGGGGACAGGTCTACAATGAGCAGTTCTTC. This gives the protein CASSQDLRGQVYNEQFF.

This clone was detected once. The chain joins TRBV27 to TRBJ2-2; the D is unclear. Trimming took 3 bases from V and 2 from J, leaving 10 bases between them. This CDR3 has 15 residues. Germline values: CDR1 MNHEY, CDR2 SMNVEV (reference sequence). The CDR3 DNA reads as TGTGCCAGCAGTTTTTATAACATAAACACCGGGGAGCTGTTTTTT. Translating gives CASSFYNINTGELFF.

J is TRBJ2-7 and V is TRBV5-1, with TRBD1 as a possible D gene (5 bases). Germline V gene sequence: CDR1 SGHRS, CDR2 YFSETQ. Trimming pared 3 bases from V and 3 bases from J, leaving 13 bases between. The CDR3 contains 14 residues. CDR3: CASSSRSTGYEQYF. The DNA for the CDR3 is TGCGCCAGCAGCTCCCGGAGCACAGGCTACGAGCAGTACTTC.

The rearrangement links TRBV5-1 to TRBJ1-2, with D maybe TRBD1 (6 bases). Germline V lookup: CDR1 SGHRS, CDR2 YFSETQ. V gave up 3 bases and J gave up 8 bases, with 20 bases separating them. This CDR3 region has 15 residues. CDR3 coding DNA: TGCGCCAGCAGCTCCCAGATTAAGGGGGTAGACGGCTACACCTTC. It encodes CASSSQIKGVDGYTF.

This chain uses TRBV10-2 with TRBJ2-6; the match to TRBD1 covers 7 bases. The J segment lost 3 bases and the V segment lost 6 bases, leaving 2 bases of the junction unmatched. CDR3 size: 14 residues. Germline V gene lookup returns CDR1 WSHSY and CDR2 SAAADI. CDR3 in DNA: TGCGCCAGCAGGACAGGGAGTGGGGCCAACGTCCTGACTTTC. Protein: CASRTGSGANVLTF.

V and J are TRBV4-1 and TRBJ2-7; the D is unclear. Trimming took 2 bases from V and 5 from J, leaving 13 bases between them. The CDR3 is made up of 14 amino acids. The germline V gene encodes CDR1 MGHRA and CDR2 YSYEKL. The CDR3 nucleotides are TGCGCCAGCAGCCAACCACTTAACCCGAACGAGCAGTACTTC. Protein sequence: CASSQPLNPNEQYF.

This clone was seen a few times. The V gene is TRBV5-4, the J gene TRBJ2-5; TRBD2 might be the D (6 bases). CDR3 length: 14 amino acids. In germline, CDR1 is SGHNT, CDR2 YYREEE (reference sequence). V was shortened by 0 bases and J by 5 bases, with 11 bases between the two germline ends. Written as DNA, the CDR3 is TGTGCCAGCAGCTTGGCGACTAGTGGCGAGACCCAGTACTTC. Translating it yields CASSLATSGETQYF.

V and J are TRBV6-5 and TRBJ2-7; D is uncertain. Trimming removed 6 bases from V and 5 bases from J, with 8 bases in between. This CDR3 comprises 11 residues. Germline CDR1 reads MNHEY; CDR2 reads SVGAGI. CDR3 residues: CASRSTNEQYF. CDR3 in DNA: TGTGCCAGCAGGAGTACTAACGAGCAGTACTTC.

The rearrangement links TRBV6-5 to TRBJ2-7; D may be TRBD1 (6 bases). CDR1 and CDR2 (germline): MNHEY, SVGAGI. The CDR3 length is 13 residues. This CDR3 is CASRLGAFYEQYF. DNA of the CDR3: TGTGCTAGTCGGCTGGGGGCCTTTTACGAGCAGTACTTC.

The chain is built from TRBV6-5 and TRBJ2-7; D is uncertain. Trimming pared 4 bases from V and 2 bases from J, leaving 9 bases between. The germline gives CDR1 MNHEY, CDR2 SVGAGI. This CDR3 has 13 amino acids. The DNA of the CDR3 is TGTGCCAGCAGTTTAGACACAGCCTACGAGCAGTACTTC. Protein product: CASSLDTAYEQYF.

V and J are TRBV19 and TRBJ2-4; 10 positions match TRBD1. Germline V gene lookup returns CDR1 LNHDA and CDR2 SQIVND (reference sequence). V was clipped by 5 bases and J by 0 bases; unmatched bases: 16. The CDR3 totals 20 residues. CDR3 bases: TGTGCCAGTAGTTTACTCCCGGGACAGGGGAAAGGGTTAGCCAAAAACATTCAGTACTTC. It encodes CASSLLPGQGKGLAKNIQYF.

The rearrangement uses TRBV10-3 and TRBJ2-6; D is uncertain. Trimming removed 3 bases from V and 0 bases from J, with 3 bases in between. From germline, CDR1 is ENHRY and CDR2 SYGVKD. The CDR3 length is 14 residues. The CDR3 bases are TGTGCCATCAGTGACTACTCTGGGGCCAACGTCCTGACTTTC. Amino acid sequence: CAISDYSGANVLTF.

Only one count was recorded for this clone. The genes are TRBV3-1 (or the pseudogene TRBV3-2) and TRBJ1-5; D not certain. Germline V gene data show CDR1 as LGHDT and CDR2 as YNNKEL (reference sequence). This CDR3 comprises 13 residues. V was clipped by 1 base and J by 5 bases, with 6 bases between them. The CDR3 DNA reads as TGTGCCAGCAGCCAAGGATCGGATCAGCCCCAGCATTTT. It encodes CASSQGSDQPQHF.

Here the CDR3 reads CASRAHGQTGGYTF. DNA for the CDR3: TGTGCCAGCAGAGCACACGGACAGACCGGCGGCTACACCTTC. V usage is TRBV6-6 and J usage is TRBJ1-2; D possibly corresponds to TRBD1 (6 bases). The ends were cut back, 6 bases at V and 8 bases at J, with 19 bases in the middle. The CDR3 has 14 amino acids. From germline, CDR1 is MNHNY and CDR2 SVGAGI (reference sequence).

The chain couples TRBV2 to TRBJ2-1; D is uncertain. The V end was cut by 6 bases, the J end by 0 bases, with 12 bases between. Germline-derived CDR1 and CDR2 are SNHLY and FYNNEI. The CDR3 runs to 15 residues. The CDR3 reads CASRPGSGSYNEQFF. For the CDR3, the DNA is TGTGCCAGCAGGCCAGGATCCGGCTCCTACAATGAGCAGTTCTTC.

This chain joins TRBV28 and TRBJ1-2; 10 bases agree with TRBD1. The CDR3 is made up of 14 amino acids. V gave up 6 bases and J gave up 3 bases; unmatched junction bases: 4. Germline-derived CDR1 and CDR2 are MDHEN and SYDVKM. The CDR3, as DNA: TGTGCCAGCAGCTCCGGGACAGGGGACTATGGCTACACCTTC. Translating gives CASSSGTGDYGYTF.

V and J are TRBV4-2 and TRBJ2-7; 8 nucleotides align to TRBD2. Germline loops: CDR1 LGHNA, CDR2 YNFKEQ. Trimming removed 0 bases from V and 4 bases from J; junction bases left unmatched: 8. CDR3 size: 16 residues. The CDR3, as DNA: TGTGCCAGCAGCCAAGATGTAGCCGGGAGGGCGTACGAGCAGTACTTC. It encodes CASSQDVAGRAYEQYF.

The chain recombines TRBV6-4 with TRBJ2-6; D is unresolved. The CDR3 totals 17 residues. Trimming stripped 4 bases from V and 0 bases from J, with 13 bases between. Per germline, CDR1 MRHNA and CDR2 SNTAGT. For the CDR3, the DNA is TGTGCCAGCAGTGGAGCGCCCCTCAGCTCTGGGGCCAACGTCCTGACTTTC. Translated, it gives CASSGAPLSSGANVLTF.

In this sample, this clone turned up many times. The chain employs TRBV4-2 and TRBJ1-3; perhaps TRBD1 as D (6 bases). The germline CDR1 and CDR2 sequences are LGHNA and YNFKEQ. The CDR3 is made up of 18 amino acids. The ends were cut back, 4 bases at V and 0 bases at J, with 19 bases in the middle. Here the CDR3 reads CASSPRQVAELSGNTIYF. The DNA of the CDR3 is TGTGCCAGCAGCCCCCGACAGGTGGCGGAACTCTCTGGAAACACCATATATTTT.